This T cell receptor (beta chain) derives from a study of blood T cell repertoires in COVID-19. Turning to the study itself: The United States, Italy and Spain supplied acute and convalescent COVID-19 samples. Sources were T cells, B-cell-depleted T cells, or PBMCs; the material itself was cDNA or gDNA.

The CDR3 is 16 amino acids. Germline V gene lookup returns CDR1 GTSNPN and CDR2 SVGIG (reference sequence). V was shortened by 2 bases and J by 4 bases, with 17 bases between the two germline ends. As originally analysed: Quantification of nucleated cells was approximated via reference gene primer amplification. Using immunoSEQ multiplex PCR, the repertoire was profiled, and TCRdb retains in-frame clones only, with some absent. Clonal size and the V and J genes are those of that table, whereas D and trimming came from the DNA. The sample lists approximately 290,000 clones, 85% to 90% seen once, with approximately 0.84% in the top ten.

The TCR originated in a man aged 25-40 years with acute or convalescent COVID-19. Sample: peripheral blood. The chain has TRBV30 and TRBJ2-2; D perhaps matches TRBD1 (5 bases). The CDR3 DNA is TGTGCCTGGAGTAGAACCGAACTGACAGTCACCGGGGAGCTGTTTTTT. It is translated as CAWSRTELTVTGELFF. Using reference TRBV30 and TRBJ2-2 for the parts outside the CDR3, the full variable domain is SQTIHQWPATLVQPVGSPLSLECTVEGTSNPNLYWYRQAAGRGLQLLFYSVGIGQISSEVPQNLSASRPQDRQFILSSKKLLLSDSGFYLCAWSRTELTVTGELFFGEGSRLTVL.